This T cell receptor beta chain was sequenced in a study of cytomegalovirus exposure and HLA in healthy donors. This CDR3 is built from 17 residues. Per germline, CDR1 SNHLY and CDR2 FYNNEI. The junction had 5 bases not matched to a gene; V was cut back by 1 base and J by 1 base. Use of 60 Vbeta and 13 Jbeta primers characterized the PCR. TCRdb's copy holds only in-frame clones and misses some; the assay was immunoSEQ multiplex PCR. The data hold around 110,000 clones, with 81% observed a single time. What was sequenced was PBMCs. This clonotype was obtained from a woman aged 25 to 39 in good health and CMV-seronegative. This chain links TRBV2 with TRBJ2-3; 10 bases line up with TRBD2. CDR3 coding DNA: TGTGCCAGCAGTGAAGGGACCCTAGCGGGAGGCACAGATACGCAGTATTTT. This gives the protein CASSEGTLAGGTDTQYF.